Listed here are 21 T cell receptor beta chains from one sample, sequenced in a study of human thymus T cells. The table came from immunoSEQ multiplex PCR; TCRdb's copy has only in-frame clones and leaves some out. Of roughly 120,000 clones in the sample, approximately 96% were seen once. Thymus tissue was removed during corrective cardiac surgery. Sequences were obtained from thymus tissue. All receptors derive from a boy under three years old with a congenital heart defect but otherwise immunologically healthy.

The chain employs TRBV7-8 and TRBJ1-6; D unclear. Germline CDR1 SGHVS, CDR2 FQNEAQ. The CDR3 length is 14 residues. The V end lost 1 base, the J end lost 8 bases, and 9 bases lay between the germline ends. The CDR3 region is CASSLGSGHSPLHF. CDR3 nucleotides: TGTGCCAGCAGCTTAGGTTCTGGACATTCACCCCTCCACTTT.

The chain has TRBV5-1 and TRBJ2-2; perhaps TRBD2 as D (6 bases). V lost 1 base and J 2 bases, leaving 9 bases between the germline ends. CDR3 size: 15 residues. Germline CDR1 SGHRS, CDR2 YFSETQ. The CDR3 protein is CASSLRRDNTGELFF. The CDR3 region has the DNA TGCGCCAGCAGCTTGAGGAGGGATAACACCGGGGAGCTGTTTTTT.

The table lists this clone with a few counts. The chain couples TRBV19 to TRBJ1-2; 8 bases agree with TRBD1. V was pared by 3 bases and J by 12 bases, with 15 bases of the junction left unmatched. The V gene's germline CDR1 is LNHDA and CDR2 SQIVND (reference sequence). This CDR3 contains 15 residues. CDR3 sequence reads: CASSMGTGPPGGHTF. The CDR3 bases are TGTGCCAGTAGTATGGGGACAGGTCCTCCCGGGGGCCACACCTTC.

CDR3 nucleotide sequence: TGCGCCAGCAGCTTTTCACGGGTGAACACTGAAGCTTTCTTT. This encodes CASSFSRVNTEAFF. The genes are TRBV5-1 and TRBJ1-1, with D unresolved. Per the germline V gene, CDR1 is SGHRS and CDR2 is YFSETQ. Deletions cut 2 bases from V and 0 bases from J, with 8 bases between. The CDR3 contains 14 residues.

The genes are TRBV30 and TRBJ2-7, with 7 bases fitting TRBD1. There are 13 residues in the CDR3. The V gene's germline CDR1 is GTSNPN and CDR2 SVGIG (reference sequence). J was trimmed by 0 bases and V by 8 bases; bases with no gene match: 7. The CDR3 protein is CARATGSSYEQYF. CDR3 nucleotide sequence: TGTGCCAGAGCGACAGGGAGCTCCTACGAGCAGTACTTC.

This clone was detected only once. The chain couples TRBV7-9 to TRBJ2-3; 8 bases line up with TRBD1. The length of the CDR3 is 18 residues. Germline V CDR1 and CDR2: SEHNR, FQNEAQ (reference sequence). J lost 2 bases, V lost 3 bases, and 13 bases had no gene match. CDR3 protein: CASSFRRLQGALTDTQYF. The DNA of the CDR3 is TGTGCCAGCAGCTTTCGTCGGCTTCAGGGGGCTCTCACAGATACGCAGTATTTT.

The chain is built from TRBV4-1 and TRBJ2-1, with unresolved D. The CDR3 is 11 amino acids. Germline V gene data show CDR1 as MGHRA and CDR2 as YSYEKL. V lost 7 bases, J lost 3 bases, and 4 bases lay in between. The CDR3 reads CASTGYNEQFF. The CDR3 DNA is TGCGCCAGCACTGGCTACAATGAGCAGTTCTTC.

The chain links TRBV19 to TRBJ1-5; D not resolved. Deletions cut 3 bases from V and 5 bases from J, with 23 bases between. The CDR3 extends over 18 amino acids. The V gene's germline CDR1 is LNHDA and CDR2 SQIVND (reference sequence). CDR3 sequence: CASSIQTPEGRADQPQHF. The CDR3 DNA follows: TGTGCCAGTAGTATCCAAACTCCCGAAGGTCGAGCGGATCAGCCCCAGCATTTT.

The chain is built from TRBV4-2 and TRBJ2-2, with a possible D match to TRBD2 (7 bases). The CDR3 has 17 amino acids. Germline CDR1 LGHNA, CDR2 YNFKEQ. Deletions cut 0 bases from V and 0 bases from J, with 11 bases between. CDR3 sequence (DNA): TGTGCCAGCAGCCAAGAGATGGGGGGGCCGAACACCGGGGAGCTGTTTTTT. Protein sequence: CASSQEMGGPNTGELFF.

The V gene is TRBV28, the J gene TRBJ2-7; 7 bases are a match to TRBD2. Germline CDR1 is MDHEN and CDR2 is SYDVKM. The V segment lost 7 bases and the J segment 5 bases; nucleotides outside the gene matches: 8. CDR3 length: 13 residues. The CDR3 sequence: CASTQTSPHEQYF. The CDR3 nucleotides are TGTGCCAGCACGCAGACTAGCCCCCACGAGCAGTACTTC.

The chain employs TRBV28 and TRBJ1-2; the D gene is possibly TRBD1 (6 bases). V shed 5 bases and J shed 5 bases, with 24 bases lying between them. The CDR3 is 17 amino acids. Germline V CDR1 and CDR2: MDHEN, SYDVKM. CDR3 sequence (DNA): TGTGCCAGCAGTCCTAACAGGGAAGGGATGAGGGTGTATGGCTACACCTTC. Protein sequence: CASSPNREGMRVYGYTF.

The CDR3 spells CASSQEWDKTYEQYF. CDR3 bases: TGCGCCAGCAGCCAAGAATGGGACAAAACCTACGAGCAGTACTTC. The chain uses TRBV4-1 and TRBJ2-5; TRBD1 might be the D (6 bases). Judging by the DNA end, TRBJ2-7 fits better; the J call may be wrong. The CDR3 covers 15 residues. CDR1 MGHRA and CDR2 YSYEKL come from the germline V gene.

This clone came up once. The rearrangement joins TRBV4-1 to TRBJ2-1; 7 bases map to TRBD1. There are 13 residues in the CDR3. The germline V gene has CDR1 MGHRA and CDR2 YSYEKL. V was pared by 5 bases and J by 12 bases, with 10 bases of the junction left unmatched. As DNA, the CDR3 is TGCGCCAGCAGCACCCGACAGGGCCGGTGGCAGTTCTTC. As protein: CASSTRQGRWQFF.

V is TRBV7-8 and J is TRBJ2-1; 10 positions match TRBD2. Germline loops: CDR1 SGHVS, CDR2 FQNEAQ. The CDR3 runs to 14 residues. Trimming at V came to 2 bases and at J to 9 bases, leaving 4 bases not matched to a gene. DNA of the CDR3: TGTGCCAGCAGCTTAAGCGGGGGGGCCAGTGAGCAGTTCTTC. Translated: CASSLSGGASEQFF.

The chain uses TRBV28 and TRBJ1-1; D possibly corresponds to TRBD1 (5 bases). The CDR3 is made up of 14 amino acids. Germline V gene data show CDR1 as MDHEN and CDR2 as SYDVKM. Trimming pared 3 bases from V and 0 bases from J, leaving 8 bases between. This CDR3 is CASSLGGLNTEAFF. DNA of the CDR3: TGTGCCAGCAGTTTGGGGGGGTTGAACACTGAAGCTTTCTTT.

The chain employs TRBV14 and TRBJ1-1, with TRBD1 matching over 9 bases. Germline CDR1 is SGHDN and CDR2 is FVKESK. CDR3 length: 13 residues. V dropped 4 bases and J dropped 6; count of bases not matched to a gene: 3. The CDR3 here is CASSPGQGSEAFF. CDR3 nucleotide sequence: TGTGCCAGCAGCCCCGGACAGGGGTCTGAAGCTTTCTTT.

The gene calls are TRBV19 and TRBJ2-1, with TRBD2 identical over 12 bases. V lost 2 bases to trimming and J lost 9 bases; unmatched junction nucleotides: 5. From germline, CDR1 is LNHDA and CDR2 SQIVND (reference sequence). The CDR3 loop spans 15 amino acids. The CDR3 DNA is TGTGCCAGTAGTATACTAGCGGGGGGGAGGGCTGAGCAGTTCTTC. It encodes CASSILAGGRAEQFF. Supplemented by reference TRBV19 and TRBJ2-1, the full variable domain reads DGGITQSPKYLFRKEGQNVTLSCEQNLNHDAMYWYRQDPGQGLRLIYYSQIVNDFQKGDIAEGYSVSREKKESFPLTVTSAQKNPTAFYLCASSILAGGRAEQFFGPGTRLTVL.

CDR3 sequence: CASSLSVSRGANTEAFF. In DNA, the CDR3 is TGTGCCAGCAGCTTATCCGTCTCCAGGGGAGCGAACACTGAAGCTTTCTTT. The V gene is TRBV11-2, the J gene TRBJ1-1; D is perhaps TRBD1 (6 bases). CDR1 and CDR2 (germline): SGHAT, FQNNGV. V was trimmed by 2 bases and J by 1 base, leaving 17 bases between them. CDR3 length: 17 residues.

The chain recombines TRBV27 with TRBJ2-4, with D unresolved. Germline CDR1 MNHEY, CDR2 SMNVEV (reference sequence). V lost 3 bases to trimming and J lost 0 bases, with 9 bases between them. CDR3 size: 15 residues. The CDR3 sequence is CASSFQPLAKNIQYF. The DNA for the CDR3 is TGTGCCAGCAGTTTCCAACCTCTAGCCAAAAACATTCAGTACTTC.

V is TRBV6-1 and J is TRBJ1-2, with a weak D call TRBD1 (6 bases). V lost 2 bases, J lost 8 bases, and 18 bases lay in between. The CDR3 contains 15 residues. The V gene's germline CDR1 is MNHNS and CDR2 SASEGT. The DNA for the CDR3 is TGTGCCAGCAGTGAACGGAAAGGGGGATGGGGCGGCTACACCTTC. It is translated as CASSERKGGWGGYTF.

The chain combines TRBV5-4 with TRBJ2-5; TRBD2 agrees at 14 bases. The CDR3 loop spans 16 amino acids. Per the germline V gene, CDR1 is SGHNT and CDR2 is YYREEE (reference sequence). The trim removed 2 bases at V and 5 bases at J, leaving 5 bases unmatched. The DNA of the CDR3 is TGTGCCAGCAGCTTTCTGACTAGCGGGGGGGCGGAGACCCAGTACTTC. It yields the protein CASSFLTSGGAETQYF.